Sequencing of this T cell receptor (beta chain) was carried out in a study of neurological immune-mediated disorders. This clonotype was found many times. What it recognizes is unknown. V trimming: 3 bases; J trimming: 8 bases; junction bases outside the gene matches: 3. CDR1 is DFQATT and CDR2 is SNEGSKA in the germline V gene (reference sequence). The CDR3 runs to 12 residues. 5'RACE with 10-nucleotide random UMIs generated the cDNA. TCRdb recomputed calls from the 5' RACE reads with MiXCR, one row per CDR3 protein. This table holds some 87,000 distinct CDR3 sequences, approximately 13% found once. Time point given: longitudinal time-point 2. The unsorted libraries were made from 2 million PBMCs kept at -80 C. Study findings and constraints: Healthy controls had more TCR clonal expansion than multiple sclerosis, which showed the least, whereas HTLV-1-associated myelopathy showed the most. The absence of any CDR3 amino acid sequence shared by expanded clones across subjects suggests that repertoires were private in all groups.

Sequencing input: PBMCs. The rearrangement links TRBV20-1 to TRBJ1-4, with 7 positions matching TRBD1. The source is a female donor with HTLV-1-associated myelopathy (HAM/TSP). The DNA of the CDR3 is TGCAGTGCTAGGGGACAGAAGGAAAAACTGTTTTTT. It specifies CSARGQKEKLFF.